The entry below gives a single TCR beta chain sequence along with its context. What it recognizes is unknown. This PCR relied on a set of 60 Vbeta primers and 13 Jbeta primers. Produced via immunoSEQ multiplex PCR; TCRdb's table is partial and in-frame only. Of more than 150,000 clones in the sample, 84% were seen once. V lost 4 bases and J 5 bases, leaving 24 bases between the germline ends. Germline loops: CDR1 MGHRA, CDR2 YSYEKL. CDR3 length: 17 amino acids. This record comes from a study of cytomegalovirus exposure and HLA in healthy donors. Study results and caveats: Three CMV-associated chains were confirmed in vitro to be specific for CMV antigens.

The V gene is TRBV4-1, the J gene TRBJ2-7; a weak D match, TRBD2 (7 bases). The sequence was obtained from a girl aged 2 to 9 in good health and CMV-seropositive. The sample taken for sequencing was PBMCs. The CDR3 bases are TGCGCCAGCAGCCCGAGCGGGTCCCGGAGGGGGGGAGACGAGCAGTACTTC. Protein product: CASSPSGSRRGGDEQYF.